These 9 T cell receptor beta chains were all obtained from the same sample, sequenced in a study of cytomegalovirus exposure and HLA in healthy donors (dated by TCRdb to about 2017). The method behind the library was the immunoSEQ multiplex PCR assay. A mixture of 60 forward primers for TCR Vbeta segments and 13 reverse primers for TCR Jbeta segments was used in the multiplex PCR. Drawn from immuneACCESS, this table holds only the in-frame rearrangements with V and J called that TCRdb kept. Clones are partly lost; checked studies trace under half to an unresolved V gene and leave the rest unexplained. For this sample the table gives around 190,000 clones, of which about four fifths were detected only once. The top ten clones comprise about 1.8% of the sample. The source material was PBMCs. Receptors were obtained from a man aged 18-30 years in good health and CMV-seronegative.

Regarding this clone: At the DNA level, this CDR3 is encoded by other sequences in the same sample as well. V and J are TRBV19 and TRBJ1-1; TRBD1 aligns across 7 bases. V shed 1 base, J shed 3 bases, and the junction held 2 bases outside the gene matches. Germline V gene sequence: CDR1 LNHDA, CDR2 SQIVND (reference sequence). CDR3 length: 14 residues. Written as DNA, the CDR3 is TGTGCCAGTAGTATAGGACAGGGCTACACTGAAGCTTTCTTT. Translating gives CASSIGQGYTEAFF.

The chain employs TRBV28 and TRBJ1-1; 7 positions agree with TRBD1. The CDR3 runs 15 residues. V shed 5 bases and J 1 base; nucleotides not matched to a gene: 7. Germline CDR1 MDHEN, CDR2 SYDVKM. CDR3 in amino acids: CASSTTGPANTEAFF. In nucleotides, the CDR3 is TGTGCCAGCAGTACGACAGGGCCCGCGAACACTGAAGCTTTCTTT.

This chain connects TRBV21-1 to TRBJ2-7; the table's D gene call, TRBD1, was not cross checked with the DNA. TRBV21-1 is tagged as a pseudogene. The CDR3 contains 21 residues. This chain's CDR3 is CASSLNKGTGTGQTSSYEQYF. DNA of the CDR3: TGTGCCAGCAGCCTCAATAAAGGAACTGGGACGGGACAGACAAGCTCCTACGAGCAGTACTTC.

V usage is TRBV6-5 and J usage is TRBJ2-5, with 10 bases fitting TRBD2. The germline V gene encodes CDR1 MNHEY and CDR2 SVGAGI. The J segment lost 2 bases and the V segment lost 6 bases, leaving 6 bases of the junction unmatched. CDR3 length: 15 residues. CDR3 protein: CASRGAGGPQETQYF. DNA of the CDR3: TGTGCCAGCAGGGGAGCGGGAGGGCCGCAAGAGACCCAGTACTTC.

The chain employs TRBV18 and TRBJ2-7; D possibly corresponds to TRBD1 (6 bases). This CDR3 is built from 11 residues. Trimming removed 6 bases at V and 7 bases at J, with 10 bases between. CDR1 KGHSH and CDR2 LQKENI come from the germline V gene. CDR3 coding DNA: TGTGCCAGCTCCCTTGACAGGGAGCAGTACTTC. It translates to CASSLDREQYF.

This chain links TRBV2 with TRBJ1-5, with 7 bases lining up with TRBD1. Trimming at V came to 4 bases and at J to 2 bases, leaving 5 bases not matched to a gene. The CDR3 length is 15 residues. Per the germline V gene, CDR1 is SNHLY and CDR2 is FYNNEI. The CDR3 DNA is TGTGCCAGCAGTGTATCAGGGGGTCGCAATCAGCCCCAGCATTTT. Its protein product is CASSVSGGRNQPQHF.

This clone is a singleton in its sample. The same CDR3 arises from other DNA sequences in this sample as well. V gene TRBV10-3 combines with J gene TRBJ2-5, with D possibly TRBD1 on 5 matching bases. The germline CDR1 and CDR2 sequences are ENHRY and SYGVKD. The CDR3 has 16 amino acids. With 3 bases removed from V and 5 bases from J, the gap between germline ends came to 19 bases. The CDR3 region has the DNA TGTGCCATCAGTGATTATGGAACTCAAAAGGGGGAGACCCAGTACTTC. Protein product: CAISDYGTQKGETQYF.

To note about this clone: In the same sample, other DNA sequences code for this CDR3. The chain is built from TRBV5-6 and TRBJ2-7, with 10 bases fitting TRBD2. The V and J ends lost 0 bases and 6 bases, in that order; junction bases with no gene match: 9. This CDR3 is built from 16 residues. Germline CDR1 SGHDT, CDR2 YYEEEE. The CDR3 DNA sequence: TGTGCCAGCAGCTTGGATCCTAGCGGGAGTGTTGGCGAGCAGTACTTC. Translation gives CASSLDPSGSVGEQYF.

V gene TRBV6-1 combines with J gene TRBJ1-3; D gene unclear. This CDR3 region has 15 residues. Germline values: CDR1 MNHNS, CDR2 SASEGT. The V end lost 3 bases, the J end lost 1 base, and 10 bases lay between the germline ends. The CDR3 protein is CASSDSTGSGNTIYF. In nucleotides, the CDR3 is TGTGCCAGCAGTGATTCAACGGGTTCTGGAAACACCATATATTTT.